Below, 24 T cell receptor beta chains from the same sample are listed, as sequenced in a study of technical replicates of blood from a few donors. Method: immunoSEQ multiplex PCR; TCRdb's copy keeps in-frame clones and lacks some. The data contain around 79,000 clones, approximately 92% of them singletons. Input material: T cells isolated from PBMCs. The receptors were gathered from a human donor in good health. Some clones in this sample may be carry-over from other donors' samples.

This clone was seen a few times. CDR3 region: CASSHGQGRGEAFF. CDR3 DNA sequence: TGTGCCAGTAGTCACGGACAGGGCCGGGGTGAAGCTTTCTTT. The rearrangement joins TRBV19 to TRBJ1-1; 8 bases are shared with TRBD1. Germline-derived CDR1 and CDR2 are LNHDA and SQIVND (reference sequence). J gave up 7 bases and V 5 bases, and 9 bases lay outside the gene matches. The CDR3 runs to 14 residues.

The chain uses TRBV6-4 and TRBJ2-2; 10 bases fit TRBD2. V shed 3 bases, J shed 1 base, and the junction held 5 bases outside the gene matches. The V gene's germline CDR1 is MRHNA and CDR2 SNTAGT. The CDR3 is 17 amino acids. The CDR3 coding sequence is TGTGCCAGCAGTGATCGGGGACTAGCGCTGAACACCGGGGAGCTGTTTTTT. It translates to CASSDRGLALNTGELFF.

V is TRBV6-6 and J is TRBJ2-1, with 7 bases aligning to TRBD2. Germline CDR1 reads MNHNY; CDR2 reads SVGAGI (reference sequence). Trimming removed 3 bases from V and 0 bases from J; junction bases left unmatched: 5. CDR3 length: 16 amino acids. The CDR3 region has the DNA TGTGCCAGCAGTTATGGCGGGGAGGGCTCCTACAATGAGCAGTTCTTC. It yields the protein CASSYGGEGSYNEQFF.

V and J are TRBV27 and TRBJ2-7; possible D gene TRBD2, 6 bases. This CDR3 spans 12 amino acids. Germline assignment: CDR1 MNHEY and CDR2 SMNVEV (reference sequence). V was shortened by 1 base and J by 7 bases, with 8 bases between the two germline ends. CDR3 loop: CASSLWGREQYF. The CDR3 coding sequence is TGTGCCAGCAGTTTATGGGGGAGGGAGCAGTACTTC.

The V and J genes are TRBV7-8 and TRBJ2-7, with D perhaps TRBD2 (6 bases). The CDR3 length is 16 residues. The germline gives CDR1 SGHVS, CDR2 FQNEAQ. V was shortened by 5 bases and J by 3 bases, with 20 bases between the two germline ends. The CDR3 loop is CASSQDPMAGLYEQYF. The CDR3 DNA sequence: TGTGCCAGCAGCCAAGACCCTATGGCGGGACTCTACGAGCAGTACTTC.

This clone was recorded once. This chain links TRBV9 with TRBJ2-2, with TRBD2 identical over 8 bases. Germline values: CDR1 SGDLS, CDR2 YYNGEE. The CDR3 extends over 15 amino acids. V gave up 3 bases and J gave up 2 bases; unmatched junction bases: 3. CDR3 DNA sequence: TGTGCCAGCAGCGCCGGGGGGGGTAACACCGGGGAGCTGTTTTTT. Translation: CASSAGGGNTGELFF.

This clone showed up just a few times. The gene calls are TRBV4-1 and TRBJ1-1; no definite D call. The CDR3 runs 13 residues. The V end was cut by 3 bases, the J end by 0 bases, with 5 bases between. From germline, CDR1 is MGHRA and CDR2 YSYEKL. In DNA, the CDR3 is TGCGCCAGCAGCCAGAGGATGAACACTGAAGCTTTCTTT. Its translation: CASSQRMNTEAFF.

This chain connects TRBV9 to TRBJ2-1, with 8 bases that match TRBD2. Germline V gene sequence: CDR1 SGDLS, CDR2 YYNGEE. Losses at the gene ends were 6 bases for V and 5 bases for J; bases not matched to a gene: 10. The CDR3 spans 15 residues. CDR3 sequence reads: CASNLAGSGDNEQFF. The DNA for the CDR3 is TGTGCCAGCAACCTAGCGGGTAGCGGAGACAATGAGCAGTTCTTC.

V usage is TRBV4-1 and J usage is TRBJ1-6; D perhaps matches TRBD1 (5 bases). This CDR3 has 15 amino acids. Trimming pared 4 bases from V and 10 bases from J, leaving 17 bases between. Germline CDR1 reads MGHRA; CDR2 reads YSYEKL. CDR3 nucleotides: TGCGCCAGCAGCCTCACCGGGGGGAGGGTCTCACCCCTCCACTTT. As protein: CASSLTGGRVSPLHF.

The CDR3 bases are TGTGCCAGCAGCTTCCTAGCGGGAGGTTTAGCCAAAAACATTCAGTACTTC. It codes for CASSFLAGGLAKNIQYF. This chain uses TRBV7-3 with TRBJ2-4, with 11 bases identical to TRBD2. V lost 3 bases to trimming and J lost 0 bases; unmatched junction nucleotides: 4. The CDR3 sequence is 17 residues long. CDR1 SGHTA and CDR2 FQGTGA come from the germline V gene.

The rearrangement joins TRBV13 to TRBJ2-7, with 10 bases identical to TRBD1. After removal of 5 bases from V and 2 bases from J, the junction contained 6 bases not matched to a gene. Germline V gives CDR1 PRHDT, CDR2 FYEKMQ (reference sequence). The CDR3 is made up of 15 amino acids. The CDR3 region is CASSLGQGDAYEQYF. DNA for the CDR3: TGTGCCAGCAGCCTTGGACAGGGGGATGCCTACGAGCAGTACTTC.

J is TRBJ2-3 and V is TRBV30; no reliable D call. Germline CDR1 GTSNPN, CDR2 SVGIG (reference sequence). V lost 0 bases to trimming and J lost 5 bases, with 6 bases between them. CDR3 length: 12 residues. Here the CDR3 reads CAWSVLRDTQYF. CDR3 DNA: TGTGCCTGGAGTGTACTGAGAGATACGCAGTATTTT.

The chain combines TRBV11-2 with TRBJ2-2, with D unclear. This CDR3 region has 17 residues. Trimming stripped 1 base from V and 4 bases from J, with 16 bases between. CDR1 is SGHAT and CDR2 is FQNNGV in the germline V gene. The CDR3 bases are TGTGCCAGCAGCTTAGGCCGTCGGGTCCTGGGCACCGGGGAGCTGTTTTTT. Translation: CASSLGRRVLGTGELFF.

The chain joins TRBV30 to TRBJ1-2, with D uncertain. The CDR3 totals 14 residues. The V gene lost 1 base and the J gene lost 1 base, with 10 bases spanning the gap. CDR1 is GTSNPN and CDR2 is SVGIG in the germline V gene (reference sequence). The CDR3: CAWSGEALNYGYTF. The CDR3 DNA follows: TGTGCCTGGAGTGGAGAGGCCCTTAACTATGGCTACACCTTC.

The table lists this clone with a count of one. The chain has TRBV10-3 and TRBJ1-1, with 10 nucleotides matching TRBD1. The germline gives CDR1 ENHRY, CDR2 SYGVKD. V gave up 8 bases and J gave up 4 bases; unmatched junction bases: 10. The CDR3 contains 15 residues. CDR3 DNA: TGTGCCATCGGAAGACAGGGGGCTGTCGGCACTGAAGCTTTCTTT. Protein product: CAIGRQGAVGTEAFF.

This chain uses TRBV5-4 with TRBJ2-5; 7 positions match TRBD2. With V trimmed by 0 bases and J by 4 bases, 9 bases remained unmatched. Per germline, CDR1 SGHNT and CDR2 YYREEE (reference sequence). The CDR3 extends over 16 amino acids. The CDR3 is CASSLVGGGPPETQYF. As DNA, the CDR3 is TGTGCCAGCAGCTTGGTGGGGGGAGGGCCTCCAGAGACCCAGTACTTC. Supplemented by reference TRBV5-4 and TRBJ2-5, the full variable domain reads ETGVTQSPTHLIKTRGQQVTLRCSSQSGHNTVSWYQQALGQGPQFIFQYYREEENGRGNFPPRFSGLQFPNYSSELNVNALELDDSALYLCASSLVGGGPPETQYFGPGTRLLVL.

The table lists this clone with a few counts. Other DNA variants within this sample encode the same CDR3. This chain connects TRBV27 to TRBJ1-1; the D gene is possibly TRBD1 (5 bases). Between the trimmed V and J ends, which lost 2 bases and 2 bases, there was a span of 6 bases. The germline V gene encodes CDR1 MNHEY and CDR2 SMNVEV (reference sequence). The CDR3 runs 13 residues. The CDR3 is CASSLQGNTEAFF. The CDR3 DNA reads TGTGCCAGCAGTTTACAGGGAAACACTGAAGCTTTCTTT.

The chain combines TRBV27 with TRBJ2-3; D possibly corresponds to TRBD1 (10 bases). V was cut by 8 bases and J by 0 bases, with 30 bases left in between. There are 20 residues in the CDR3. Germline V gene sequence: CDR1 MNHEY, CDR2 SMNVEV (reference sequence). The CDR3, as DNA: TGTGCCAGCGGGGGAAGTCTAGCGGGACAGGGGACATTTAGCACAGATACGCAGTATTTT. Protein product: CASGGSLAGQGTFSTDTQYF.

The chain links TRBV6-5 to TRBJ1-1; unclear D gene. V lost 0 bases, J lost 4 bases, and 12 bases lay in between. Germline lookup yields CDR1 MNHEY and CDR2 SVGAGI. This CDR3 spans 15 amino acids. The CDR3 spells CASSYSTSGITEAFF. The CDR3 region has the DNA TGTGCCAGCAGTTACTCGACCTCAGGTATCACTGAAGCTTTCTTT.

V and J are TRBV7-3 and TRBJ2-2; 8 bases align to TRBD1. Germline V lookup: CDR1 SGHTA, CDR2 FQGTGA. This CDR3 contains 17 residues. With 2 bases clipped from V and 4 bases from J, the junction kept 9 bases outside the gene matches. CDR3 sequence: CASSLWATGAITGELFF. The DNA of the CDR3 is TGTGCCAGCAGCTTATGGGCGACAGGGGCGATCACCGGGGAGCTGTTTTTT.

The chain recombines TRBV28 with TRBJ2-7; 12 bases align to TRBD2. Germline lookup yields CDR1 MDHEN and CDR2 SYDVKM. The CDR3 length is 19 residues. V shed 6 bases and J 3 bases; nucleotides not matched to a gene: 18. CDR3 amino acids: CASRPTSGRSSFTFYEQYF. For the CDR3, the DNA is TGTGCCAGCAGACCGACTAGCGGGAGATCCTCTTTTACCTTCTACGAGCAGTACTTC.

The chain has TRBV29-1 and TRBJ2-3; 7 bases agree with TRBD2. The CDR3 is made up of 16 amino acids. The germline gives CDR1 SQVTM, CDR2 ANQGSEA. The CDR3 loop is CTRNCSSGPPTDTQYF. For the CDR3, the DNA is TGCACCCGCAATTGTTCTAGCGGCCCCCCCACAGATACGCAGTATTTT.

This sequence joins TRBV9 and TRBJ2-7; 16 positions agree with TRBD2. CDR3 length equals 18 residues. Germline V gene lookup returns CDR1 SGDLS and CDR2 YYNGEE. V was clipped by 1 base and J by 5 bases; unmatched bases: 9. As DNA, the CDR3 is TGTGCCAGCAGCGTACTCCCGGGACTAGCGGGAGGGTTGGACGAGCAGTACTTC. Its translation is CASSVLPGLAGGLDEQYF.

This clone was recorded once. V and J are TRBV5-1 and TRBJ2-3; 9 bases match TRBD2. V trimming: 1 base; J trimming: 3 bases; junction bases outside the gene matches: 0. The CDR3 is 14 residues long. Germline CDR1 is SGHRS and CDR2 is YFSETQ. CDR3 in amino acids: CASSLTSGTDTQYF. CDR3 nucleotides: TGCGCCAGCAGCTTGACTAGCGGGACAGATACGCAGTATTTT. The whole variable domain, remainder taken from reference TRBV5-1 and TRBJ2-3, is KAGVTQTPRYLIKTRGQQVTLSCSPISGHRSVSWYQQTPGQGLQFLFEYFSETQRNKGNFPGRFSGRQFSNSRSEMNVSTLELGDSALYLCASSLTSGTDTQYFGPGTRLTVL.